This is a list of T cell receptor beta chains from one sample in a study of identical twins. MiXCR, applied by TCRdb to the 5' RACE reads, yields one record per CDR3 protein. This table has about 890,000 distinct CDR3 sequences, about 12% appearing once. The data were also submitted as part of a second study, on yellow fever vaccine responses in identical twins.

Sequencing was carried out using PBMCs. These receptors were collected from a woman aged 18-30 years in good health. Both conserved end residues are part of each CDR3. D genes are given only for firm matches. Not every row has a clone size; where given, it reads once, few, many or a size class.

j_call | d_call | v_call | clone_size | cdr3_nt | cdr3_aa
TRBJ2-2 | - | TRBV3-1 | many | TGTGCCAGCAGCCAGTTCGGGGTGAACACCGGGGAGCTGTTTTTT | CASSQFGVNTGELFF
TRBJ2-5 | - | TRBV5-1 | - | TGCGCCAGCAGCCCGGAGGCTTACCAAGAGACCCAGTACTTC | CASSPEAYQETQYF
TRBJ2-1 | - | TRBV5-1 | - | TGCGCCAGCAGCCCTAAACTGGCGGAATACAATGAGCAGTTCTTC | CASSPKLAEYNEQFF
TRBJ1-1 | TRBD1 | TRBV5-1 | few | TGCGCCAGCAAAGCAACCGGGACAGCGGCGAACACTGAAGCTTTCTTT | CASKATGTAANTEAFF
TRBJ2-1 | - | TRBV7-9 | few | TGTGCCAGCAGCCCTACCGGGGGCCTCTCCTACAATGAGCAGTTCTTC | CASSPTGGLSYNEQFF
TRBJ2-5 | TRBD2 | TRBV20-1 | few | TGCAGTGCTAGCCCGCAGCCTCTAGCGGAGCGAGAGACCCAGTACTTC | CSASPQPLAERETQYF
TRBJ2-1 | TRBD2 | TRBV4-1 | many | TGCGCCAGCAGCCTACGGAGCGGACTAGCGGGAGATTATGAGCAGTTCTTC | CASSLRSGLAGDYEQFF
TRBJ2-3 | TRBD1 | TRBV7-6 | many | TGTGCCAGCAGCTTAGCGCGGGCAGGGGGAACAGATACGCAGTATTTT | CASSLARAGGTDTQYF
TRBJ2-7 | - | TRBV7-9 | - | TGTGCCAGCAGCTTAGGATCGGGGTACGGCCACGAGCAGTACTTC | CASSLGSGYGHEQYF
TRBJ2-5 | TRBD1 | TRBV20-1 | few | TGCAGTGCTAGAAACCGGGACAGGGGGAACTACCAAGAGACCCAGTACTTC | CSARNRDRGNYQETQYF
TRBJ2-5 | TRBD1 | TRBV7-9 | few | TGTGCCAGCAGCTTATCCAGGGGGCAGGGAGAGACCCAGTACTTC | CASSLSRGQGETQYF
TRBJ2-1 | TRBD2 | TRBV11-1 | few | TGTGCCAGCAGCTTACTACCCCCCGGGACTAGCGGGGCTTACAATGAGCAGTTCTTC | CASSLLPPGTSGAYNEQFF
TRBJ1-1 | - | TRBV4-2 | - | TGTGCCAGCAGCCAAGATGTCGTTCGGGGGGCCACTGAAGCTTTCTTT | CASSQDVVRGATEAFF
TRBJ2-1 | - | TRBV12-3/TRBV12-4 | - | TGTGCCAGTCTGGCGGCCAATGAGCAGTTCTTC | CASLAANEQFF
TRBJ1-1 | - | TRBV4-1 | once | TGCGCCAGCAGCCAAGATGGGGACCCCCTTGGGGCTGAAGCTTTCTTT | CASSQDGDPLGAEAFF
TRBJ2-2 | TRBD2 | TRBV5-1 | - | TGCGCCAGCAGCCCGTACAGGAGCGGGGGGTTCCGCGGGTACACCGGGGAGCTGTTTTTT | CASSPYRSGGFRGYTGELFF
TRBJ1-2 | - | TRBV4-1 | few | TGCGCCAGCAGCCAAGAAGGGCGGGGCGCCTACTATGGCTACACCTTC | CASSQEGRGAYYGYTF
TRBJ2-1 | TRBD2 | TRBV12-3/TRBV12-4 | - | TGTGCCAGCAGTTTATTGAGCGGGAGAAGGAATGAGCAGTTCTTC | CASSLLSGRRNEQFF
TRBJ2-5 | TRBD2 | TRBV29-1 | many | TGCAGCGTTGAGAAGGCGGGAGGGATATTAGAGACCCAGTACTTC | CSVEKAGGILETQYF
TRBJ1-1 | TRBD1 | TRBV5-1 | few | TGCGCCAGCAGCCGAATTACAGGGGGATTGACTGAAGCTTTCTTT | CASSRITGGLTEAFF
TRBJ2-3 | - | TRBV4-1 | many | TGCGCCAGCAGCCAAGATAGGGGAGTCACAGATACGCAGTATTTT | CASSQDRGVTDTQYF
TRBJ2-2 | TRBD2 | TRBV10-3 | many | TGTGCCATTCGAATAGCGGGAGGAGATACCGGGGAGCTGTTTTTT | CAIRIAGGDTGELFF
TRBJ1-6 | TRBD1 | TRBV6-5 | - | TGTGCCAGCAGTTACCCGACAGGGAATTCACCCCTCCACTTT | CASSYPTGNSPLHF
TRBJ2-4 | - | TRBV7-9 | - | TGTGCCAGCAGCACCCCCGGGGCAAATGGGGCCAAAAACATTCAGTACTTC | CASSTPGANGAKNIQYF
TRBJ2-1 | TRBD1 | TRBV3-1 | few | TGTGCCAGCAGCCCCTGGGGTTCCGGGACAGGGGGGATTTTTGAGCAGTTCTTC | CASSPWGSGTGGIFEQFF
TRBJ2-3 | - | TRBV15 | - | TGTGCCACCCAAACCGGACGGATCACAGATACGCAGTATTTT | CATQTGRITDTQYF
TRBJ1-5 | - | TRBV27 | few | TGTGCCAGCAGTTTGGTGGCGGGCGTCGGCAATCAGCCCCAGCATTTT | CASSLVAGVGNQPQHF
TRBJ1-2 | - | TRBV5-5 | many | TGTGCCAGCAGCTTGGGGTTCAGGGACAACTATGGCTACACCTTC | CASSLGFRDNYGYTF
TRBJ2-1 | - | TRBV4-1 | - | TGCGCCAGCAGCCGCCAGCTCCGGGACCCCAACTTTCATGAGCAGTTCTTC | CASSRQLRDPNFHEQFF
TRBJ1-2 | TRBD1 | TRBV11-2 | many | TGTGCCAGCAGCCCCGTCGGGACAGGGGCGATCCCTAACTATGGCTACACCTTC | CASSPVGTGAIPNYGYTF
TRBJ1-6 | TRBD1 | TRBV7-9 | few | TGTGCCAGCAGCCCCCAGGACAGGATCTATAATTCACCCCTCCACTTT | CASSPQDRIYNSPLHF
TRBJ2-5 | - | TRBV7-8 | - | TGTGCCAGCAGCTTAGCGTCGACTGTTTACCAAGAGACCCAGTACTTC | CASSLASTVYQETQYF
TRBJ2-3 | - | TRBV7-9 | - | TGTGCCAGCAGCTCGGCCGGGAGTTCGACAGATACGCAGTATTTT | CASSSAGSSTDTQYF
TRBJ2-1 | TRBD2 | TRBV11-2 | - | TGTGCCAGCAGCCAACAAAGACTAGCGGGAGTTAATGAGCAGTTCTTC | CASSQQRLAGVNEQFF
TRBJ2-2 | TRBD2 | TRBV29-1 | few | TGCAGCGCGGGTAGCGGGGGGGCCGTCGGGGAGCTGTTTTTT | CSAGSGGAVGELFF
TRBJ2-3 | TRBD2 | TRBV10-3 | few | TGTGCCATCAGTGCACTAGCGGGAGGCACAGATACGCAGTATTTT | CAISALAGGTDTQYF
TRBJ2-4 | - | TRBV28 | - | TGTGCCAGCAGTTTCTTACTAGCCAAAAACATTCAGTACTTC | CASSFLLAKNIQYF
TRBJ2-2 | - | TRBV11-2 | - | TGTGCCAGCACCTTAACCTATATGCGCAGGGGTTTCACCGGGGAGCTGTTTTTT | CASTLTYMRRGFTGELFF
TRBJ2-7 | - | TRBV11-3 | few | TGTGCCAGCAGCTTAGCCGACTTCTCCCGCTCCTACGAGCAGTACTTC | CASSLADFSRSYEQYF
TRBJ1-2 | - | TRBV5-1 | few | TGCGCCAGCAGCTTGGCCCAGGGCGGCGGCTACACCTTC | CASSLAQGGGYTF
TRBJ1-5 | TRBD1 | TRBV19 | few | TGTGCCAGTAGTATCTACCGACACAGGGGGCTAGGTCAGCCCCAGCATTTT | CASSIYRHRGLGQPQHF
TRBJ1-1 | - | TRBV2 | many | TGTGCCAGCAGTGCCTCACCGACCAACACTGAAGCTTTCTTT | CASSASPTNTEAFF
TRBJ1-1 | - | TRBV20-1 | - | TGCAGTGCTAGAGATATAGAGGTTCTTGACACTGAAGCTTTCTTT | CSARDIEVLDTEAFF
TRBJ1-4 | TRBD1 | TRBV6-1 | - | TGTGCCAGCAGCCGAGGGACAGGGAGGGAAAAACTGTTTTTT | CASSRGTGREKLFF
TRBJ2-2 | - | TRBV7-3 | few | TGTGCCAGCAGCTTAGGCTGGGGAGTTGGGACCGGGGAGCTGTTTTTT | CASSLGWGVGTGELFF
TRBJ2-7 | TRBD2 | TRBV4-1 | - | TGCGCCAGCAGCCAAGATGGGGAGGCGGGAGGGCGGCAGTACTTC | CASSQDGEAGGRQYF
TRBJ1-5 | TRBD1 | TRBV28 | - | TGTGCCAGCAGTTTTGCGGGACAGGGGGTAAATCAGCCCCAGCATTTT | CASSFAGQGVNQPQHF
TRBJ2-3 | TRBD2 | TRBV4-1 | many | TGCGCCAGCAGCCCGCCCGGGACTAGCAGCTCAGATACGCAGTATTTT | CASSPPGTSSSDTQYF
TRBJ1-2 | TRBD1 | TRBV28 | many | TGTGCCAGCAGTTTATCGACAGGGTTCTATGGCTACACCTTC | CASSLSTGFYGYTF
TRBJ2-3 | - | TRBV7-8 | few | TGTGCCAGCAGCTGGTGGGACTCAGCCCCCCCAGATACGCAGTATTTT | CASSWWDSAPPDTQYF
TRBJ2-1 | TRBD2 | TRBV4-1 | - | TGCGCCAGCAGCCTAACTAGCGGGGGACGAGTTGAGCAGTTCTTC | CASSLTSGGRVEQFF
TRBJ2-7 | - | TRBV3-1 | - | TGTGCCAGCAGCCAAGACCCGGCTGCGACCTACGAGCAGTACTTC | CASSQDPAATYEQYF
TRBJ1-4 | - | TRBV12-3/TRBV12-4 | many | TGTGCCAGCAGTCCTCGTAGGGGTAATGAAAAACTGTTTTTT | CASSPRRGNEKLFF
TRBJ2-1 | TRBD1 | TRBV5-1 | - | TGCGCCAGCAGCGCGCATCGGACAGGGGACTTTCGGAATGAGCAGTTCTTC | CASSAHRTGDFRNEQFF
TRBJ1-2 | TRBD1 | TRBV5-1 | few | TGCGCCAGCAGCCTTAGACAGGGGAACTATGGCTACACCTTC | CASSLRQGNYGYTF
TRBJ2-3 | - | TRBV6-5 | many | TGTGCCAGCAGCCGCGGAGCAGATACGCAGTATTTT | CASSRGADTQYF
TRBJ2-1 | - | TRBV7-9 | few | TGTGCCAGCAGCAACAGGGTTGCGGCGTACAATGAGCAGTTCTTC | CASSNRVAAYNEQFF
TRBJ1-6 | - | TRBV6-1 | - | TGTGCCAGCAGTCAGCGGGGACAAGGATATAATTCACCCCTCCACTTT | CASSQRGQGYNSPLHF
TRBJ2-1 | - | TRBV3-1 | - | TGTGCCAGCAGCCAAGATTTATTAGAGCAGTTCTTC | CASSQDLLEQFF